The 18 T cell receptor beta chains listed next were all sequenced from one sample in a study of T-cell memory formation after mild COVID-19. From the 5' RACE reads, TCRdb called clonotypes with MiXCR, one entry per CDR3 protein. Among some 100,000 distinct CDR3 sequences listed, 11% were seen once. Sample: PBMCs or a T cell subset sorted from them (not recorded which). All receptors derive from a man aged 18 to 35 who had mild COVID-19 (a few samples of this study predate the infection). Cell type and time point are not known.

This clonotype was detected a few times. This chain joins TRBV12-5 and TRBJ2-1, with no clear D. CDR1 LGHNT and CDR2 FRNRAP come from the germline V gene. Trimming removed 3 bases at V and 9 bases at J, with 9 bases between. CDR3 length equals 12 residues. The CDR3 sequence is CASGFSPGEQFF. The CDR3, as DNA: TGTGCTAGTGGTTTTAGTCCGGGTGAGCAGTTCTTC.

This clonotype was picked up a small number of times. The chain combines TRBV7-6 with TRBJ1-1; weak D call: TRBD1 (6 bases). V was clipped by 6 bases and J by 1 base, with 18 bases between them. The germline gives CDR1 SGHVS, CDR2 FNYEAQ. The CDR3 spans 16 residues. The DNA of the CDR3 is TGTGCCAGCAGAGAAGGAAGGGGGGGGTCGAACACTGAAGCTTTCTTT. Its translation is CASREGRGGSNTEAFF.

V is TRBV2 and J is TRBJ1-5; D call uncertain. The CDR3 sequence is 15 residues long. Germline CDR1 reads SNHLY; CDR2 reads FYNNEI. Trimming cost V 6 bases and J 4 bases, with 16 bases left between them. Here the CDR3 DNA reads TGTGCCAGCAGGGCCTTCGGGGAGGGAAATCAGCCCCAGCATTTT. Amino acids: CASRAFGEGNQPQHF.

This clonotype was counted many times. The rearrangement uses TRBV6-5 and TRBJ1-1; maybe TRBD1 (5 bases). CDR3 size: 15 residues. CDR1 MNHEY and CDR2 SVGAGI come from the germline V gene. The V end was cut by 0 bases, the J end by 1 base, with 9 bases between. CDR3 nucleotides: TGTGCCAGCAGTTACTCCGGGGGGGGGAACACTGAAGCTTTCTTT. Encoded protein: CASSYSGGGNTEAFF.

In its sample, this clonotype was seen a few times. The CDR3 DNA follows: TGTGCCACCAGCAGAGCGGACAGACGAACCTACAATGAGCAGTTCTTC. It specifies CATSRADRRTYNEQFF. V and J are TRBV15 and TRBJ2-1; perhaps TRBD1 as D (6 bases). CDR3 length: 16 amino acids. From germline, CDR1 is LNHNV and CDR2 YYDKDF (reference sequence). V was clipped by 1 base and J by 2 bases, with 12 bases between them.

V is TRBV29-1 and J is TRBJ2-1, with D unclear. This CDR3 has 14 residues. Trimming took off 4 bases at V and 0 bases at J, with 10 bases between the two ends. Germline CDR1 reads SQVTM; CDR2 reads ANQGSEA. The chain's CDR3 is CSVVASSSYNEQFF. CDR3 DNA sequence: TGCAGCGTTGTGGCGAGTAGCTCCTACAATGAGCAGTTCTTC.

This clonotype has at least ten counts. V and J are TRBV28 and TRBJ2-7; D ambiguous. The CDR3 totals 13 residues. V was shortened by 5 bases and J by 8 bases, with 16 bases between the two germline ends. The germline gives CDR1 MDHEN, CDR2 SYDVKM. The CDR3 DNA sequence: TGTGCCAGCAGTCTATCAGGTGCCCCTCAGCAGTACGTC. Its protein is CASSLSGAPQQYV.

V is TRBV6-6 and J is TRBJ2-5; 7 bases are shared with TRBD2. CDR1 is MNHNY and CDR2 is SVGAGI in the germline V gene (reference sequence). J lost 5 bases, V lost 6 bases, and 9 bases had no gene match. CDR3 length: 14 amino acids. CDR3 in amino acids: CASSYHRGEETQYF. Here the CDR3 DNA reads TGTGCCAGCAGCTACCACCGGGGGGAGGAGACCCAGTACTTC.

The rearrangement links TRBV12-3 or TRBV12-4 to TRBJ1-3; D uncertain. Trimming took off 7 bases at V and 3 bases at J, with 4 bases between the two ends. The CDR3 has 11 amino acids. CDR3 sequence: CASMNGNTIYF. CDR3 coding DNA: TGTGCCAGCATGAATGGAAACACCATATATTTT.

This chain connects TRBV7-9 to TRBJ2-7; D is unresolved. With 0 bases removed from V and 5 bases from J, the gap between germline ends came to 5 bases. The CDR3 has 12 amino acids. Germline assignment: CDR1 SEHNR and CDR2 FQNEAQ (reference sequence). This CDR3 reads CASSLARDEQYV. The CDR3 nucleotides are TGTGCCAGCAGCTTAGCAAGGGACGAGCAGTACGTC.

This clonotype came up many times. The chain carries TRBV11-2 and TRBJ2-1; 10 nucleotides align to TRBD1. The CDR3 is made up of 15 amino acids. Looked up from germline, CDR1 is SGHAT and CDR2 is FQNNGV. V was clipped by 1 base and J by 6 bases; unmatched bases: 3. As DNA, the CDR3 is TGTGCCAGCAGCTTAGGGGGACAGGGGATCAATGAGCAGTTCTTC. It specifies CASSLGGQGINEQFF.

This clonotype has a handful of counts. The rearrangement uses TRBV7-2 and TRBJ1-1; 7 bases are shared with TRBD1. The CDR3 totals 13 residues. Germline values: CDR1 SGHTA, CDR2 FQGNSA. The junction had 12 bases not matched to a gene; V was cut back by 6 bases and J by 11 bases. This chain's CDR3 is CASSFDREMGAFF. For the CDR3, the DNA is TGTGCCAGCAGTTTCGACAGGGAGATGGGGGCTTTCTTT.

The chain carries TRBV10-3 and TRBJ2-5, with 8 bases matching TRBD2. The ends lost 3 bases at V and 1 base at J; junction bases unmatched: 7. Germline loops: CDR1 ENHRY, CDR2 SYGVKD. The CDR3 has 16 residues. The CDR3, as DNA: TGTGCCATCAGTGAATCGAGCGGGGGACTCCAAGAGACCCAGTACTTC. Protein: CAISESSGGLQETQYF.

This clonotype was seen a handful of times. The gene calls are TRBV27 and TRBJ2-1; 9 bases match TRBD1. Germline V CDR1 and CDR2: MNHEY, SMNVEV (reference sequence). CDR3 length: 13 amino acids. The trim removed 5 bases at V and 10 bases at J, leaving 6 bases unmatched. CDR3 DNA: TGTGCCAGCAGTCGGGACAGGGTGAGGGAGCAGTTCTTC. It is translated as CASSRDRVREQFF.

This chain connects TRBV7-6 to TRBJ2-1; 16 nucleotides align to TRBD2. There are 21 residues in the CDR3. The V gene's germline CDR1 is SGHVS and CDR2 FNYEAQ. J gave up 2 bases and V 4 bases, and 14 bases lay outside the gene matches. The CDR3 DNA is TGTGCCAGCAGCTCGGGACTAGCGGGGGGGCCTTACGTTCGTCCCTACAATGAGCAGTTCTTC. It yields the protein CASSSGLAGGPYVRPYNEQFF.

V usage is TRBV6-6 and J usage is TRBJ2-1, with unresolved D. Germline assignment: CDR1 MNHNY and CDR2 SVGAGI (reference sequence). Trimming stripped 8 bases from V and 5 bases from J, with 10 bases between. This CDR3 is 12 amino acids long. The CDR3 DNA reads TGTGCCAGCGGAGCCCTGGACAATGAGCAGTTCTTC. Residues: CASGALDNEQFF.

This clonotype has at least ten counts. The chain employs TRBV7-9 and TRBJ2-7, with a possible D match to TRBD1 (5 bases). This CDR3 has 15 amino acids. CDR1 and CDR2 (germline): SEHNR, FQNEAQ (reference sequence). V was shortened by 4 bases and J by 6 bases, with 19 bases between the two germline ends. The CDR3 region is CASSSRWLPGIEQYV. CDR3 DNA sequence: TGTGCCAGCAGCTCTAGGTGGCTCCCAGGGATCGAGCAGTACGTC.

The chain's CDR3 is CASSLVFGEAGTDTQYF. As DNA, the CDR3 is TGTGCCAGCAGTTTAGTTTTCGGGGAGGCGGGCACAGATACGCAGTATTTT. The chain couples TRBV28 to TRBJ2-3, with D maybe TRBD2 (6 bases). CDR1 is MDHEN and CDR2 is SYDVKM in the germline V gene. CDR3 length equals 17 residues. The V end lost 2 bases, the J end lost 1 base, and 16 bases lay between the germline ends.